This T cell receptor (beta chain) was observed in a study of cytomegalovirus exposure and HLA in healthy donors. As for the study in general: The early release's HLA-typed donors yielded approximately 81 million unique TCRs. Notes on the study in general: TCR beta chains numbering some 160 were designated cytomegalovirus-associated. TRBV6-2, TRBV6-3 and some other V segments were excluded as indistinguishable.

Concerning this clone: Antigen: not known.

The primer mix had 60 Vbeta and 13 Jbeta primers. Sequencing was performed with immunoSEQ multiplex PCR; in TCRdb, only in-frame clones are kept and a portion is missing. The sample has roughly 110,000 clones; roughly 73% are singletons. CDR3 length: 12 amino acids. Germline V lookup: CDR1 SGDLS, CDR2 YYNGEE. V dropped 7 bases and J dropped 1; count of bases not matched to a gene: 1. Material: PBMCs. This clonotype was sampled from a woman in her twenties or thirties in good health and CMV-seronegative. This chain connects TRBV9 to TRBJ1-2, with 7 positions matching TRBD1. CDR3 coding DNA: TGTGCCAGCTACAGGGGTAACTATGGCTACACCTTC. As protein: CASYRGNYGYTF.